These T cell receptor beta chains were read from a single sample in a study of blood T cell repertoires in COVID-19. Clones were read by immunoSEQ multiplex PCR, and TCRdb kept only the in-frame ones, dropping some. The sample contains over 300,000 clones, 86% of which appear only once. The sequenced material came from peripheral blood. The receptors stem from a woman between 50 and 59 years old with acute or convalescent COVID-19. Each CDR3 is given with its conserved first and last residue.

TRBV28	CASSFQGWGNQPQHF
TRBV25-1	CASSPGYTEAFF
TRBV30	CAPGQGVSNQPQHF
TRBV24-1	CATSDSDRINTEAFF
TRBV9	CASSTGLAGGRSYEQYF
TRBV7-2	CASSLSGQGHNEQFF
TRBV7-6	CASSLDLTGELFF
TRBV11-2	CASSSGLYGYTF
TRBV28	CASSPSGLAFTSTDTQYF
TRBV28	CASRPGGSTEAFF
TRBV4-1	CASSQGGGNTIYF
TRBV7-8	CASSQGRTGTRLGYTF
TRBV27	CASSLSRGSWGPQFF
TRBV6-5	CASSRGQASGNTIYF
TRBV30	CAWMTGIYATEAFF
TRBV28	CASSSSGDNTDTQYF
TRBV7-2	CASSLVTGSYEQYF
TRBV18	CASSPSRGGNYGYTF
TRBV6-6	CASSYSTGKETQYF
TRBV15	CATSIRTAGNSPLHF
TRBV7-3	CASSLLPETEAFF
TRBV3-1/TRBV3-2	CASSREGGPREQYF
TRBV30	CAWADRGYTDTQYF
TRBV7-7	CASSSGGGEQFF
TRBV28	CASSQDYQETQYF
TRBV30	CAWSTGTGVYEQYF
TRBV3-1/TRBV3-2	CASISPGGTQYF
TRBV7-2	CASSLSAGWTYGYTF
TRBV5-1	CASREQSYEQYF
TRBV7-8	CASSLFAGFDQPQHF
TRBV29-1	CSVEGTGTSALHF
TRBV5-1	CASSLEGIRGTGELFF
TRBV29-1	CSVEKPDRGIEKLFF
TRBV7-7	CASSLAIGETQYF
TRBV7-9	CASSRGQFGEKLFF
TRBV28	CASSSLLASGGSSYEQYF
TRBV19	CASSSYNSPLHF
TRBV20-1	CSASDEVGYNEQFF
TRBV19	CASSIEAQLNTEAFF
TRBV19	CASSGTAPSPVNGYTF
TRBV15	CATSRVSGRAGGELFF
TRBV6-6	CASSSETGGTEAFF
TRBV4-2	CASSQVVPSGRAYNEQFF
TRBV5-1	CASSLEFGTGQDTQYF
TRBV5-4	CASSLRRNSPLHF
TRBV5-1	CASSLASRELGGYTF
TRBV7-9	CASSLGGRHEQYF
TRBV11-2	CASSLSRVGYGYTF